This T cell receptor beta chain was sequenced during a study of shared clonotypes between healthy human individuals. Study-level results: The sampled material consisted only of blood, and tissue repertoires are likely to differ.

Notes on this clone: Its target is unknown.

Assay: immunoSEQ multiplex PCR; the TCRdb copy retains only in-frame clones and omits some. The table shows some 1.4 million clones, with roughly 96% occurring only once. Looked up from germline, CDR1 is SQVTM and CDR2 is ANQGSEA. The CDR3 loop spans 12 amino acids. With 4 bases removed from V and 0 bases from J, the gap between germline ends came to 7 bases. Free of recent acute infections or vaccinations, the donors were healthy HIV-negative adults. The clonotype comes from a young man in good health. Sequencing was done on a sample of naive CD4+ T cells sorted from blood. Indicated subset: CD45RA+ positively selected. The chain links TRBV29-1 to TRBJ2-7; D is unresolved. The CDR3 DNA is TGCAGCGTTGTCACCAGCTCCTACGAGCAGTACTTC. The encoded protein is CSVVTSSYEQYF.